These T cell receptor beta chains were read from a single sample in a study of shared clonotypes between healthy human individuals. The assay was immunoSEQ multiplex PCR, and TCRdb's table has in-frame clones only and misses some. Counted here are about 2 million clones, around 95% occurring once; the ten biggest clones make up roughly 0.13%. The sequenced material came from naive CD4+ T cells sorted from blood. The receptors were gathered from a man aged 18 to 35 in good health. CDR3s include the opening cysteine and the closing phenylalanine or tryptophan. D genes are given only for firm matches. Some rows have no size entry. The others give once, few or many, or a class for an expanded clone.

size | J | V | D | CDR3 | DNA
NA | TRBJ1-3 | TRBV5-8 | NA | CASSSRVGNTIYF | TGTGCCAGCAGCTCCCGCGTAGGAAACACCATATATTTT
NA | TRBJ2-3 | TRBV7-2 | TRBD2 | CASSLAGLAGTTTDTQYF | TGTGCCAGCAGCTTAGCTGGGCTAGCGGGAACCACCACAGATACGCAGTATTTT
NA | TRBJ2-5 | TRBV5-4 | TRBD2 | CASSKGLAGGPETQYF | TGTGCCAGCAGCAAGGGACTAGCGGGAGGGCCGGAGACCCAGTACTTC
NA | TRBJ1-4 | TRBV20-1 | NA | CSAMWREKLFF | TGCAGTGCTATGTGGCGTGAAAAACTGTTTTTT
NA | TRBJ2-5 | TRBV27 | NA | CASRIETQYF | TGTGCCAGCCGAATCGAGACCCAGTACTTC
NA | TRBJ2-7 | TRBV30 | TRBD1 | CAWTRTGLSYEQYF | TGTGCCTGGACCCGGACAGGGTTATCCTACGAGCAGTACTTC
NA | TRBJ1-4 | TRBV6-5 | TRBD1 | CASSHNTDRGEKLFF | TGTGCCAGCAGTCACAACACGGACAGGGGTGAAAAACTGTTTTTT
NA | TRBJ1-2 | TRBV7-2 | NA | CASSLSPMVVTGNTFF | TGTGCCAGCAGCTTAAGCCCCATGGTAGTGACCGGGAACACCTTCTTC
once | TRBJ2-3 | TRBV30 | TRBD2 | CAWRLAGGFRSTDTQYF | TGTGCCTGGAGACTAGCGGGAGGATTCCGTAGCACAGATACGCAGTATTTT
NA | TRBJ2-2 | TRBV5-4 | TRBD2 | CASKGASGLNTGELFF | TGTGCCAGTAAAGGGGCTAGCGGGTTGAACACCGGGGAGCTGTTTTTT
NA | TRBJ2-1 | TRBV5-1 | TRBD2 | CASSFTSGMGNEQFF | TGCGCCAGCAGCTTTACTAGCGGGATGGGAAATGAGCAGTTCTTC
NA | TRBJ2-1 | TRBV7-2 | NA | CASSPARLAYNEQFF | TGTGCCAGCAGCCCGGCCCGGCTTGCCTACAATGAGCAGTTCTTC
NA | TRBJ2-5 | TRBV18 | TRBD1 | CASSPQQGQETQYF | TGTGCCAGCTCACCACAACAGGGGCAAGAGACCCAGTACTTC
NA | TRBJ1-1 | TRBV5-6 | NA | CASSQGITTEAFF | TGTGCCAGCAGCCAGGGTATTACCACTGAAGCTTTCTTT
NA | TRBJ2-7 | TRBV18 | NA | CASSPQETYEQYF | TGTGCCAGCTCACCACAGGAAACCTACGAGCAGTACTTC
once | TRBJ2-1 | TRBV6-1 | TRBD2 | CASVGTSGRVEQFF | TGTGCCAGCGTCGGGACTAGCGGGAGAGTGGAGCAGTTCTTC
NA | TRBJ1-2 | TRBV10-3 | NA | CAITRQDNYGYTF | TGTGCCATCACCAGACAGGATAACTATGGCTACACCTTC
NA | TRBJ2-5 | TRBV5-1 | TRBD1 | CASSLGQGGHQYF | TGCGCCAGCAGCCTCGGACAGGGAGGACACCAGTACTTC
NA | TRBJ1-6 | TRBV27 | NA | CASSPGFISYNSPLHF | TGTGCCAGCAGCCCTGGGTTTATCTCCTATAATTCACCCCTCCACTTT
NA | TRBJ2-1 | TRBV11-3 | TRBD2 | CASSREGKYNEQFF | TGTGCCAGCAGCCGGGAGGGGAAGTACAATGAGCAGTTCTTC
NA | TRBJ2-3 | TRBV5-1 | NA | CASSEGFDTQYF | TGCGCCAGCAGCGAGGGATTCGATACGCAGTATTTT
NA | TRBJ1-2 | TRBV29-1 | TRBD1 | CSVAPTGAGIYGYTF | TGCAGCGTTGCTCCGACAGGGGCGGGGATCTATGGCTACACCTTC
NA | TRBJ2-3 | TRBV10-1 | TRBD2 | CASSENVAGSTDTQYF | TGCGCCAGCAGTGAGAATGTAGCGGGTAGCACAGATACGCAGTATTTT
once | TRBJ1-1 | TRBV28 | NA | CASSLAPRNTEAFF | TGTGCCAGCAGTTTAGCCCCGAGGAACACTGAAGCTTTCTTT
once | TRBJ2-2 | TRBV30 | TRBD1 | CAWGQGTGELFF | TGTGCCTGGGGACAGGGCACCGGGGAGCTGTTTTTT
NA | TRBJ1-1 | TRBV6-4 | NA | CASSEQVHTEAFF | TGTGCCAGCAGTGAACAGGTACACACTGAAGCTTTCTTT
NA | TRBJ2-7 | TRBV7-2 | TRBD1 | CASSSQVTGGSEQYF | TGTGCCAGCAGCTCCCAGGTGACAGGGGGCTCCGAGCAGTACTTC
NA | TRBJ1-6 | TRBV9 | NA | CASSPPGSYNSPLHF | TGTGCCAGCAGCCCCCCAGGGTCTTATAATTCACCCCTCCACTTT